This TCR beta chain was captured in a study of T cell clonotyping in hematopoietic cell transplantation. On the study more broadly: Cytoreduction preceded collection of pretransplant recipient samples. General observations from the study: Graft donor and pretransplant recipient Inverse Simpson Index values predicted broader posttransplant TCR diversity. Recipient TCR diversity dropped after transplant; expanded clonotypes rose from day 30 to 180.

Remarks on this clone: The antigen is not known.

The time point here: recipient sample about 28 days before transplant, after cytoreduction. Blood collection times were about day -28 and days 30, 100, 180 posttransplant. Per the germline V gene, CDR1 is SEHNR and CDR2 is FQNEAQ (reference sequence). The CDR3 loop spans 16 amino acids. The V gene end was trimmed by 10 bases and the J gene end by 4 bases; junction bases not matched to a gene: 15. Clones were read by immunoSEQ multiplex PCR, and TCRdb kept only the in-frame ones, dropping some. The profile shows over 25,000 clones, about 83% of them singletons. The rearrangement joins TRBV7-9 to TRBJ2-1, with 8 bases lining up with TRBD1. The TCR comes from a woman between 25 and 40 years old with chronic myeloid leukemia. Some clones in this sample may be carry-over from other donors' samples. The material sequenced was peripheral blood mononuclear cells, taken before stem cell transplant. This CDR3 reads CATIIPRGPDYNEQFF. Here the CDR3 DNA reads TGTGCCACCATAATACCCAGGGGGCCGGATTACAATGAGCAGTTCTTC.